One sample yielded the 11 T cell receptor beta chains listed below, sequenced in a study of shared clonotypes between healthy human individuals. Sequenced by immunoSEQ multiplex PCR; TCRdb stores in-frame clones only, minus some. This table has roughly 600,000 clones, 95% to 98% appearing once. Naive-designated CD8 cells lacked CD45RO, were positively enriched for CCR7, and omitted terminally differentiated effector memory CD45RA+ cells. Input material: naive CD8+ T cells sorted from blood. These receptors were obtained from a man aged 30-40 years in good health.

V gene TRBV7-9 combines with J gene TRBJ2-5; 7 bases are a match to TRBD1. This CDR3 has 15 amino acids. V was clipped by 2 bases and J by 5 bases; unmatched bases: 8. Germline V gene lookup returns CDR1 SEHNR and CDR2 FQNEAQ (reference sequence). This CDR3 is CASSLPWTGMETQYF. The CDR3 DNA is TGTGCCAGCAGCTTACCTTGGACAGGAATGGAGACCCAGTACTTC.

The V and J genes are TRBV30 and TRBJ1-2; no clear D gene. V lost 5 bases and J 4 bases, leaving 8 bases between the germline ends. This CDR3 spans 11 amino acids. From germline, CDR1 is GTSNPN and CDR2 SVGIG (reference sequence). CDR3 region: CAWGQIYGYTF. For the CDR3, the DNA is TGTGCCTGGGGTCAGATCTATGGCTACACCTTC.

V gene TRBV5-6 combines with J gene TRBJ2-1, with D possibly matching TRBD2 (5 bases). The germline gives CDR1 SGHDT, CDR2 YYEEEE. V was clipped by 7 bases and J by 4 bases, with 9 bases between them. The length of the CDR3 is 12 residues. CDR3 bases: TGTGCCAGCCACCGGGGATACAATGAGCAGTTCTTC. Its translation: CASHRGYNEQFF. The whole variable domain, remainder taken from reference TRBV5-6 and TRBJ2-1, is DAGVTQSPTHLIKTRGQQVTLRCSPKSGHDTVSWYQQALGQGPQFIFQYYEEEERQRGNFPDRFSGHQFPNYSSELNVNALLLGDSALYLCASHRGYNEQFFGPGTRLTVL.

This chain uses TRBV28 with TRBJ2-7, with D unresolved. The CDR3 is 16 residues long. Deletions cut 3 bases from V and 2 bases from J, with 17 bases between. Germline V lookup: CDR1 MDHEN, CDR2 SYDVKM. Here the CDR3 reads CASSFFGSISAYEQYF. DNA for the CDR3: TGTGCCAGCAGTTTTTTCGGATCCATATCAGCCTACGAGCAGTACTTC.

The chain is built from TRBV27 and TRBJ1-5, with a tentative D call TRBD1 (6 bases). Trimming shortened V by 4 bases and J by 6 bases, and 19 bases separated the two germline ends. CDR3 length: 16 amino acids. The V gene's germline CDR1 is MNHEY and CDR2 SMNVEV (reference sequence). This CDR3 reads CASSSLTGPGGQPQHF. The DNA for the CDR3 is TGTGCCAGCAGTTCTCTGACAGGCCCGGGGGGTCAGCCCCAGCATTTT.

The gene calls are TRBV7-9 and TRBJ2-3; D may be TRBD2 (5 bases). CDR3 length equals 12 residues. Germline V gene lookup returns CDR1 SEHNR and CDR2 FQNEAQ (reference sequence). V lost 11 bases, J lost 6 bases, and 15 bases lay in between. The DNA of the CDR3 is TGTGCCTGTAGTGAGGGCTGGGATACGCAGTATTTT. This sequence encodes CACSEGWDTQYF.

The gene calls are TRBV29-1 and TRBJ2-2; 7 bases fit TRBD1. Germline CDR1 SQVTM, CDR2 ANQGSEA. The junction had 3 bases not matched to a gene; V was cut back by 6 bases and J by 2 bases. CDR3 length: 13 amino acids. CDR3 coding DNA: TGCAGCGTGACAGGGCTTAACACCGGGGAGCTGTTTTTT. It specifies CSVTGLNTGELFF.

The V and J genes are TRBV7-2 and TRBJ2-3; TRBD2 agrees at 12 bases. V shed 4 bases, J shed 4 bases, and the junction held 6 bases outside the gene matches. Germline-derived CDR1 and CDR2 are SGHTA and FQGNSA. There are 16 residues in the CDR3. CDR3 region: CASSSTSGSLADTQYF. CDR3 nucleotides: TGTGCCAGCAGCTCGACTAGCGGGAGTCTTGCAGATACGCAGTATTTT. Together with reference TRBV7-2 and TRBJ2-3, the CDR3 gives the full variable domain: GAGVSQSPSNKVTEKGKDVELRCDPISGHTALYWYRQSLGQGLEFLIYFQGNSAPDKSGLPSDRFSAERTGGSVSTLTIQRTQQEDSAVYLCASSSTSGSLADTQYFGPGTRLTVL.

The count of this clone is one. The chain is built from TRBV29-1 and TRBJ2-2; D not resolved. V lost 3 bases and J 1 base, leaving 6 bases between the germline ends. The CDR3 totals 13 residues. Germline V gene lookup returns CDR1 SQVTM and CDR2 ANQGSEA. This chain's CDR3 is CSVEPGNTGELFF. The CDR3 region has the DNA TGCAGCGTTGAGCCAGGGAACACCGGGGAGCTGTTTTTT.

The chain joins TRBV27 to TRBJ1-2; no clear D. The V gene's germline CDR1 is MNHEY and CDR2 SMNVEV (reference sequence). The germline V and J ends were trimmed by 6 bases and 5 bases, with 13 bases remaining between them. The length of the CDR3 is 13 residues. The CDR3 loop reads CASSPGARYGYTF. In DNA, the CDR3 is TGTGCCAGCAGCCCGGGAGCGCGGTATGGCTACACCTTC.

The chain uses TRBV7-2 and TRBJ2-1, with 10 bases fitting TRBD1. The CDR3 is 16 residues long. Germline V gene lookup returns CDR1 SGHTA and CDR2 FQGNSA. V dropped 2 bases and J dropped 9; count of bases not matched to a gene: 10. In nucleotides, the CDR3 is TGTGCCAGCAGCTTATTGCGGGACAGGGGTTTGGGTGAGCAGTTCTTC. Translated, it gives CASSLLRDRGLGEQFF. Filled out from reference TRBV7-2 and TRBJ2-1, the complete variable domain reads GAGVSQSPSNKVTEKGKDVELRCDPISGHTALYWYRQSLGQGLEFLIYFQGNSAPDKSGLPSDRFSAERTGGSVSTLTIQRTQQEDSAVYLCASSLLRDRGLGEQFFGPGTRLTVL.